A selection of T cell receptor beta chains follows, all from one sample in a study of shared clonotypes between healthy human individuals. The assay was immunoSEQ multiplex PCR, and TCRdb's table has in-frame clones only and misses some. The data contain roughly 1,000,000 clones, approximately 80% of them singletons. Input material: memory CD4+ T cells from PBMCs. These receptors all stem from a man aged 18 to 29 in good health. Some clones in this sample may be carry-over from other donors' samples. The CDR3 runs from the conserved cysteine through the conserved F or W. The D gene is left open where the match is weak. Size tells how often a clone was seen (once, few, many) or the class of an expanded clone, and some rows leave it out.

cdr3_nt: TGTGCCATCAGTGAATCGGGCAATCAGCCCCAGCATTTT
cdr3_aa: CAISESGNQPQHF
j_call: TRBJ1-5
v_call: TRBV10-3
d_call: .
clone_size: few

cdr3_nt: TGCAGCGTGCTCGCGGGACACTCTGGCTACACCTTC
cdr3_aa: CSVLAGHSGYTF
j_call: TRBJ1-2
v_call: TRBV29-1
d_call: .
clone_size: .

cdr3_nt: TGCGCCAGCAGTAGGATCCCGGCGGACTATGGCTACACCTTC
cdr3_aa: CASSRIPADYGYTF
j_call: TRBJ1-2
v_call: TRBV5-1
d_call: .
clone_size: .

cdr3_nt: TGTGCCAGCAGCTCCGGGACTAGCGGGACCGGGGAGCTGTTTTTT
cdr3_aa: CASSSGTSGTGELFF
j_call: TRBJ2-2
v_call: TRBV7-3
d_call: TRBD2
clone_size: .

cdr3_nt: TGTGCCAGCAGTGTGGGACAGGCAGATCAGCCCCAGCATTTT
cdr3_aa: CASSVGQADQPQHF
j_call: TRBJ1-5
v_call: TRBV2
d_call: TRBD1
clone_size: few

cdr3_nt: TGTGCCAGCAGCGTAGATGAGTTTACTACTGGCTACACCTTC
cdr3_aa: CASSVDEFTTGYTF
j_call: TRBJ1-2
v_call: TRBV9
d_call: .
clone_size: .

cdr3_nt: TGTGCCACCAGCAGAGTGTCGGGGAATCAGCCCCAGCATTTT
cdr3_aa: CATSRVSGNQPQHF
j_call: TRBJ1-5
v_call: TRBV15
d_call: .
clone_size: .

cdr3_nt: TGTGCCAGCAGTTCTCCGGGACTAGCGGGGCGATTGAGACAGTTCTTC
cdr3_aa: CASSSPGLAGRLRQFF
j_call: TRBJ2-1
v_call: TRBV6-5
d_call: TRBD2
clone_size: .

cdr3_nt: TGTGCCAGCAGCCAACTTAGCGGGAGTGGGATTTACGAGCAGTACTTC
cdr3_aa: CASSQLSGSGIYEQYF
j_call: TRBJ2-7
v_call: TRBV7-2
d_call: TRBD2
clone_size: .

cdr3_nt: TGTGCCAGCTCACCATTTGGGACAGGGAACTACAATGAGCAGTTCTTC
cdr3_aa: CASSPFGTGNYNEQFF
j_call: TRBJ2-1
v_call: TRBV18
d_call: TRBD1
clone_size: .

cdr3_nt: TGTGCCAGCTCACCAGGGTCCATCGGCAATCAGCCCCAGCATTTT
cdr3_aa: CASSPGSIGNQPQHF
j_call: TRBJ1-5
v_call: TRBV18
d_call: .
clone_size: .

cdr3_nt: TGTGCCACCAGCAGAGCAGGGACAAAAAACATTCAGTACTTC
cdr3_aa: CATSRAGTKNIQYF
j_call: TRBJ2-4
v_call: TRBV15
d_call: .
clone_size: .

cdr3_nt: TGTGCCAGTCTCCCTCCAGGCGGGCCCGGGGAGCTGTTTTTT
cdr3_aa: CASLPPGGPGELFF
j_call: TRBJ2-2
v_call: TRBV28
d_call: .
clone_size: .

cdr3_nt: TGTGCCAGCTCACCCAGCCCGGGGGGCACTGAAGCTTTCTTT
cdr3_aa: CASSPSPGGTEAFF
j_call: TRBJ1-1
v_call: TRBV18
d_call: .
clone_size: .

cdr3_nt: TGTGCCAGCAGCCCCCTAGGGCTCAACACTGAAGCTTTCTTT
cdr3_aa: CASSPLGLNTEAFF
j_call: TRBJ1-1
v_call: TRBV7-3
d_call: .
clone_size: few

cdr3_nt: TGTGCCAGCAGCCGCAGGGACGGCCACACCGGGGAGCTGTTTTTT
cdr3_aa: CASSRRDGHTGELFF
j_call: TRBJ2-2
v_call: TRBV7-9
d_call: .
clone_size: .

cdr3_nt: TGTGCCAGCAGTGCGAGTAAGTACGAGCAGTACTTC
cdr3_aa: CASSASKYEQYF
j_call: TRBJ2-7
v_call: TRBV28
d_call: .
clone_size: .

cdr3_nt: TGTGCCAGCAGCTCGGCCGGAGGCAATCAGCCCCAGCATTTT
cdr3_aa: CASSSAGGNQPQHF
j_call: TRBJ1-5
v_call: TRBV7-2
d_call: .
clone_size: .

cdr3_nt: TGTGCCAGCACCACGGGGACAGGGCACGGACTAGCGGGAGGCTACGAGCAGTACTTC
cdr3_aa: CASTTGTGHGLAGGYEQYF
j_call: TRBJ2-7
v_call: TRBV28
d_call: TRBD2
clone_size: once

cdr3_nt: TGTGCCAGCAGTGAAAGGGAGGGTATCGAAAAACTGTTTTTT
cdr3_aa: CASSEREGIEKLFF
j_call: TRBJ1-4
v_call: TRBV2
d_call: .
clone_size: .

cdr3_nt: TGCGCCAGCAGCCCCATCGGAGGGCCCAAGGGGACCCAGTACTTC
cdr3_aa: CASSPIGGPKGTQYF
j_call: TRBJ2-5
v_call: TRBV5-1
d_call: .
clone_size: few

cdr3_nt: TGTGCCAGCAGCTTAGAGTCCCCGACGGCCTTC
cdr3_aa: CASSLESPTAF
j_call: TRBJ1-2
v_call: TRBV7-9
d_call: .
clone_size: .

cdr3_nt: TGTGCCATCAGTGAGGGACAGGGCTATGGCTACACCTTC
cdr3_aa: CAISEGQGYGYTF
j_call: TRBJ1-2
v_call: TRBV10-3
d_call: TRBD1
clone_size: .